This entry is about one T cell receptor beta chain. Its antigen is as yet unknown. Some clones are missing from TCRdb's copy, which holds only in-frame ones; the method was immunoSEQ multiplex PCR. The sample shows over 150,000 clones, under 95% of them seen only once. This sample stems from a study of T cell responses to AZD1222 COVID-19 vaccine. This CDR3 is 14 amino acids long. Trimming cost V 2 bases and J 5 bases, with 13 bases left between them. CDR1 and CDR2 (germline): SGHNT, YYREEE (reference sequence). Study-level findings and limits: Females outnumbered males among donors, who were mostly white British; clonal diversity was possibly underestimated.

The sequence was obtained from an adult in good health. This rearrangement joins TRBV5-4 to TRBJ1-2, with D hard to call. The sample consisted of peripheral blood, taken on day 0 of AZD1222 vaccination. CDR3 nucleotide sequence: TGTGCCAGCAGCTTCCGGGGTACATCGTATGGCTACACCTTC. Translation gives CASSFRGTSYGYTF.